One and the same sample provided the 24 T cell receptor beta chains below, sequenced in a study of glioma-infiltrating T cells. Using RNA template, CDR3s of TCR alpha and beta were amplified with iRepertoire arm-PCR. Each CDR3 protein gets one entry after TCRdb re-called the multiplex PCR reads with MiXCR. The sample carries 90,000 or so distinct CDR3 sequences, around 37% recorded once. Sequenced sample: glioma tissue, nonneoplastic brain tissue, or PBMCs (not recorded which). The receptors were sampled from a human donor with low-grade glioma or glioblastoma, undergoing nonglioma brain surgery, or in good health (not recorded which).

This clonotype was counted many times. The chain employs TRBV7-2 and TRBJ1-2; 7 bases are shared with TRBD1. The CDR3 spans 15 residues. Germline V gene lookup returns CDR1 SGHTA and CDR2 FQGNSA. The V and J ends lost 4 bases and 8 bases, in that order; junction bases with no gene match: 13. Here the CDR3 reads CASSYQTGFVGGYTF. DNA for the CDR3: TGTGCCAGCAGCTATCAGACAGGGTTTGTCGGAGGCTACACCTTC.

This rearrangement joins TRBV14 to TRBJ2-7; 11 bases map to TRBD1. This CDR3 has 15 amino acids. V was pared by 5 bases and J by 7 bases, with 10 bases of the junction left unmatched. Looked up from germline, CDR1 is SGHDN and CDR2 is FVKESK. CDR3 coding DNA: TGTGCCAGCAGCTCGAGGACAGGGGGCAGTAATGAGCAGTACTTC. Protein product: CASSSRTGGSNEQYF.

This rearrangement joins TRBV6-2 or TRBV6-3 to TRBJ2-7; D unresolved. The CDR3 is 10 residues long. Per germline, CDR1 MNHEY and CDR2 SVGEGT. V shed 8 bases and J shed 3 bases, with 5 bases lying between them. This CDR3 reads CASGFYEQYF. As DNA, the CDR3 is TGTGCCAGCGGGTTCTACGAGCAGTACTTC.

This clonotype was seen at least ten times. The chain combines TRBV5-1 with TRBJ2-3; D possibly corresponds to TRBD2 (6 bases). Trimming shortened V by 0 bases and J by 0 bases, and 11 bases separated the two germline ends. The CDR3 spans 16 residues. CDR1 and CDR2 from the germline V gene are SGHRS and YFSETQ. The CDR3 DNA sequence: TGCGCCAGCAGCTTGGTCGGGCGGGGAAGCACAGATACGCAGTATTTT. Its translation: CASSLVGRGSTDTQYF.

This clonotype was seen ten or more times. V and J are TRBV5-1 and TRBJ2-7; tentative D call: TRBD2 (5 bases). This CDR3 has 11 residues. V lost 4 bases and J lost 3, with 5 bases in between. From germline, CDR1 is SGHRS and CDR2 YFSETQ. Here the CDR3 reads CASSEGYEQYF. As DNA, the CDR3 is TGCGCCAGCAGCGAGGGCTACGAGCAGTACTTC.

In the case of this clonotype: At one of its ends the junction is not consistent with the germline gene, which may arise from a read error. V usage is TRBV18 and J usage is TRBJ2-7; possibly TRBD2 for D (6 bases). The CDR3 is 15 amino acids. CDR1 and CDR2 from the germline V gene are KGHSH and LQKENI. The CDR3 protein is CARSPQSGFPYEQYF. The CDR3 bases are TGTGCCAGATCACCACAAAGCGGGTTCCCCTACGAGCAGTACTTC.

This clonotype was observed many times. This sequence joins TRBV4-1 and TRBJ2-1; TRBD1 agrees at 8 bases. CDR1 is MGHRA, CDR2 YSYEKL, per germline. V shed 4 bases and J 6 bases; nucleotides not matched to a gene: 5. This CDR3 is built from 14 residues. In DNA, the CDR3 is TGCGCCAGCAGCCGCCCGGGACAGGCCAATGAGCAGTTCTTC. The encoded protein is CASSRPGQANEQFF.

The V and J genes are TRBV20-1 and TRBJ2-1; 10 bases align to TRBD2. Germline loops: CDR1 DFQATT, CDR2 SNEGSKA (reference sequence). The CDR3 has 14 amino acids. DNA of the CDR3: TGCGGTCCACAGAATAGCGGGGGGTACAATGAGCAGTTCTTC. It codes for CGPQNSGGYNEQFF.

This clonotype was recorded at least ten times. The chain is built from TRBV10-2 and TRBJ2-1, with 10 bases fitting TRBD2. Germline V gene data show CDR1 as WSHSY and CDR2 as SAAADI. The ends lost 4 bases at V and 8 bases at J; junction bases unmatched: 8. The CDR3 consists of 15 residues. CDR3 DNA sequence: TGCGCCAGCAGTGTCCTACTAGCGGGGTCCGATGAGCAGTTCTTC. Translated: CASSVLLAGSDEQFF.

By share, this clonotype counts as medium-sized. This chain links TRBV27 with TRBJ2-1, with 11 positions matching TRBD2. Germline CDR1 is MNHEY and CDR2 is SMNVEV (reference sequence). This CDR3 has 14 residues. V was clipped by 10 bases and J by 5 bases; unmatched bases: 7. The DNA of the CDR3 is TGTGCCACTATGACTAGCGGGAAAAACAATGAGCAGTTCTTC. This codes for CATMTSGKNNEQFF.

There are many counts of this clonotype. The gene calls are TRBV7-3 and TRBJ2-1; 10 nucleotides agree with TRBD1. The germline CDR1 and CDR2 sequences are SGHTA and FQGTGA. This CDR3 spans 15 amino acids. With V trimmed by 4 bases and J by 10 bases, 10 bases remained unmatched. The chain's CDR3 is CASSSPETGGKEQFF. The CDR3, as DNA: TGTGCCAGCAGCTCCCCTGAGACAGGGGGCAAGGAGCAGTTCTTC. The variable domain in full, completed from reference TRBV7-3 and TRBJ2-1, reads GAGVSQTPSNKVTEKGKYVELRCDPISGHTALYWYRQSLGQGPEFLIYFQGTGAADDSGLPNDRFFAVRPEGSVSTLKIQRTERGDSAVYLCASSSPETGGKEQFFGPGTRLTVL.

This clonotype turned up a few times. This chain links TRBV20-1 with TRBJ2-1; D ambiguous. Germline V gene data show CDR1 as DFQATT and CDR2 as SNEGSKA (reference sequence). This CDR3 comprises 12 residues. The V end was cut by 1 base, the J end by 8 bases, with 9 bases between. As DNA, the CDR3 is TGCAGTGCTAGAGTACGCGGCTATGAGCAGTTCTTC. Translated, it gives CSARVRGYEQFF.

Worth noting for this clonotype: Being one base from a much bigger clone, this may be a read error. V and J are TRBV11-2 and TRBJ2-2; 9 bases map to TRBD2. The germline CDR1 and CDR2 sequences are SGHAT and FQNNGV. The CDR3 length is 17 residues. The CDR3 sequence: CASRQTRTSENTGELVF. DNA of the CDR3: TGTGCCAGCAGACAAACTAGGACTAGCGAGAACACCGGGGAGCTGGTTTTT.

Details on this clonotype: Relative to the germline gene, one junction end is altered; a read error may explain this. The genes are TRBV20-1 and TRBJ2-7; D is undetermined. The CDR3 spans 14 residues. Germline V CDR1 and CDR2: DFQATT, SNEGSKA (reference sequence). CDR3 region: CSASVTKEPYEQYF. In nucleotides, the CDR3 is TGCAGTGCCTCGGTCACTAAGGAGCCCTATGAGCAGTACTTC.

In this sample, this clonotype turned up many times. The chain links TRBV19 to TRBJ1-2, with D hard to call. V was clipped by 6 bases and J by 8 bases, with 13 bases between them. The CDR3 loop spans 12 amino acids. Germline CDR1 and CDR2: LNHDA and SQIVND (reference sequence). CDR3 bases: TGTGCCAGTAGCGCCTACTCCGAGGGCTACACCTTC. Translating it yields CASSAYSEGYTF.

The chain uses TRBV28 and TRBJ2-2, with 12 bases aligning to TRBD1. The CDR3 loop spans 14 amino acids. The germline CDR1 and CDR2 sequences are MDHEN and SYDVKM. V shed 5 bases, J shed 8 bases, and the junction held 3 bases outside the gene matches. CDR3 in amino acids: CASSGTGGSGELFF. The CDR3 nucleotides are TGTGCCAGCAGTGGGACAGGGGGCTCTGGGGAGCTGTTTTTT.

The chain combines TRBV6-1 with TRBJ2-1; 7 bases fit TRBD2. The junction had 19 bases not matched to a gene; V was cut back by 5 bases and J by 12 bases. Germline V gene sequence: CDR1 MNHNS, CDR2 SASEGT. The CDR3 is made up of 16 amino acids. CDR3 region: CASSPIRVGGHDGQFF. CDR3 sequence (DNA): TGTGCCAGCAGTCCCATTCGAGTGGGAGGGCACGATGGGCAGTTCTTC.

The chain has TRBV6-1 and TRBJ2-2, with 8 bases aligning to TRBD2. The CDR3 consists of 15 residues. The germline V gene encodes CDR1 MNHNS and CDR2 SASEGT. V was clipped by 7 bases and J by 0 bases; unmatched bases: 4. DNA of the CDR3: TGTGCCAGCACCCAAGCGGGAGCGAACACCGGGGAGCTGTTTTTT. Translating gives CASTQAGANTGELFF.

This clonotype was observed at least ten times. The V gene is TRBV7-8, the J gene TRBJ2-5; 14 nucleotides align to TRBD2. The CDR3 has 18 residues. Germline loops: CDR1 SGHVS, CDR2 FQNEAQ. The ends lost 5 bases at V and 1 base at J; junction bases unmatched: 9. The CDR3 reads CASSRLGTSGGSQETQYF. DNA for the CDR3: TGTGCCAGCAGCCGCCTGGGGACTAGCGGGGGTTCCCAAGAGACCCAGTACTTC.

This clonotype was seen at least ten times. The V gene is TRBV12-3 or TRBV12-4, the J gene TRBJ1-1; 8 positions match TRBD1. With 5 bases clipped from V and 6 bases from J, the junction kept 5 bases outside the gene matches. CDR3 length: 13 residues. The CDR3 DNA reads TGTGCCAGCAGTAACAGGGGGACGGCTGAAGCTTTCTTT. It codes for CASSNRGTAEAFF.

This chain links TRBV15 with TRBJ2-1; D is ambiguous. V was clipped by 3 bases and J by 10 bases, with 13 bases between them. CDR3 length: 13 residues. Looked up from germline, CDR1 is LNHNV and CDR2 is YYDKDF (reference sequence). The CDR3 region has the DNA TGTGCCACCAGCAGGGACCCATTGGACGAGCAGTTCTTC. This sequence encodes CATSRDPLDEQFF.

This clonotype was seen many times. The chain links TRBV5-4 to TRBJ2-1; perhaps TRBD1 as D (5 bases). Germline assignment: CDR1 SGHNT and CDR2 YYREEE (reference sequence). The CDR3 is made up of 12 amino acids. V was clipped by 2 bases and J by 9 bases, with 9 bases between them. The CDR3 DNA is TGTGCCAGCAGCTTCCAGGGTGGTGAGCAGTTCTTC. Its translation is CASSFQGGEQFF.

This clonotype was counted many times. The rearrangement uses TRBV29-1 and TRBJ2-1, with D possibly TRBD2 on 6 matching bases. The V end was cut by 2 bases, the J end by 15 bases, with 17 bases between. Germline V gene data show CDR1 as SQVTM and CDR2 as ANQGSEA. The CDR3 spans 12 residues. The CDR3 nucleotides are TGCAGCGTTGAACTACGCGGGACGGTGGGGTTCTTC. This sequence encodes CSVELRGTVGFF.

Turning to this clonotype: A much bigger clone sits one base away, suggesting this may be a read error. The CDR3 region is CASSPRTGEPGANALTF. The CDR3 coding sequence is TGTGCCAGCAGCCCAAGGACAGGGGAGCCTGGGGCCAACGCCCTGACTTTC. The chain joins TRBV14 to TRBJ2-6, with 9 bases lining up with TRBD1. Per germline, CDR1 SGHDN and CDR2 FVKESK. The CDR3 contains 17 residues.